Below are 9 T cell receptor beta chains sequenced from a single sample in a study of regulatory T cells in long-lasting Graves disease. Construction of the TCR beta libraries employed iRepertoire HTBI primers in conjunction with Arm-PCR of CDR3 regions. MiXCR, run by TCRdb on the multiplex PCR reads, gives a single entry per CDR3 protein. The table records 350,000 to 500,000 distinct CDR3 sequences, about 21% of them present only once. Time point denoted: persistent/refractory GD, antithyroid drugs over 5 years with positive TRAb. PBMC-extracted RNA yielded the TCR library. The sequencing used peripheral blood mononuclear cells (PBMCs), collected when the disease was refractory, from a patient treated with antithyroid drugs. All receptors come from a female donor with Graves disease.

This clonotype was recorded many times. The chain recombines TRBV29-1 with TRBJ2-7; D perhaps matches TRBD2 (7 bases). The germline V gene has CDR1 SQVTM and CDR2 ANQGSEA. This CDR3 contains 12 residues. V was clipped by 6 bases and J by 5 bases, with 14 bases between them. The CDR3: CSVGGQADEQYF. The DNA for the CDR3 is TGCAGCGTGGGGGGGCAGGCGGACGAGCAGTACTTC.

This clonotype was observed at least ten times. The chain is built from TRBV28 and TRBJ1-1; no definite D call. Trimming pared 1 base from V and 1 base from J, leaving 4 bases between. The CDR3 covers 13 residues. CDR1 is MDHEN and CDR2 is SYDVKM in the germline V gene. The CDR3 sequence: CASSLFPNTEAFF. The CDR3 DNA reads as TGTGCCAGCAGTTTATTCCCGAACACTGAAGCTTTCTTT.

To note about this clonotype: Germline and junction disagree at one end, which may indicate a read error. This sequence joins TRBV6-2 or TRBV6-3 and TRBJ2-5; 8 bases line up with TRBD2. The CDR3 spans 13 residues. Looked up from germline, CDR1 is MNHEY and CDR2 is SVGEGT. CDR3 in DNA: TGTGCCAGCAGGAGCGGGAGAGGGGAGACTCAGTACTTC. Its protein is CASRSGRGETQYF.

This clonotype has at least ten counts. This chain joins TRBV9 and TRBJ1-1; 7 nucleotides line up with TRBD1. The CDR3 covers 14 residues. Germline lookup yields CDR1 SGDLS and CDR2 YYNGEE. V lost 4 bases, J lost 6 bases, and 9 bases stayed unmatched. CDR3 residues: CASSRNPTGSEAFF. Here the CDR3 DNA reads TGTGCCAGCAGCAGGAATCCGACAGGGTCTGAAGCTTTCTTT.

There are many counts of this clonotype. In DNA form, the CDR3 reads TGTGCCTGGACGGCCCAAGAGACCCAGTACTTC. This gives the protein CAWTAQETQYF. The chain employs TRBV30 and TRBJ2-5, with no clear D. Trimming took 4 bases from V and 1 from J, leaving 4 bases between them. Per germline, CDR1 GTSNPN and CDR2 SVGIG (reference sequence). The CDR3 spans 11 residues.

This clonotype has only one observation. This could be a read error, since a much larger clone is one nucleotide away. V gene TRBV10-3 combines with J gene TRBJ1-2, with TRBD1 identical over 9 bases. This CDR3 contains 15 residues. CDR1 ENHRY and CDR2 SYGVKD come from the germline V gene. In DNA form, the CDR3 reads TGTGCCTTCAGTGGACAGGGGTGGTACGGCTATGGCTACACCTTC. Its translation is CAFSGQGWYGYGYTF.

A few counts support this clonotype. V gene TRBV4-1 combines with J gene TRBJ2-7; D is uncertain. From germline, CDR1 is MGHRA and CDR2 YSYEKL. The CDR3 is made up of 13 amino acids. V lost 2 bases to trimming and J lost 3 bases, with 8 bases between them. CDR3 sequence: CASSQSRVYEQYF. The CDR3 region has the DNA TGCGCCAGCAGCCAATCTCGGGTCTACGAGCAGTACTTC.

This clonotype was counted at least ten times. The chain carries TRBV2 and TRBJ2-7; 9 nucleotides align to TRBD1. The trim removed 4 bases at V and 2 bases at J, leaving 6 bases unmatched. The CDR3 extends over 15 amino acids. In germline, CDR1 is SNHLY, CDR2 FYNNEI. Here the CDR3 reads CASSGDRARPYEQYF. The CDR3 nucleotides are TGTGCCAGCAGTGGGGACAGGGCACGTCCCTACGAGCAGTACTTC.

This clonotype was counted ten times or more. The chain employs TRBV12-3 or TRBV12-4 and TRBJ1-6, with D tentatively TRBD1 (5 bases). This CDR3 comprises 14 residues. Trimming took 3 bases from V and 5 from J, leaving 8 bases between them. CDR3 nucleotide sequence: TGTGCCAGCAGTTTGACAGTAGATAATTCACCCCTCCACTTT. This translates into CASSLTVDNSPLHF.